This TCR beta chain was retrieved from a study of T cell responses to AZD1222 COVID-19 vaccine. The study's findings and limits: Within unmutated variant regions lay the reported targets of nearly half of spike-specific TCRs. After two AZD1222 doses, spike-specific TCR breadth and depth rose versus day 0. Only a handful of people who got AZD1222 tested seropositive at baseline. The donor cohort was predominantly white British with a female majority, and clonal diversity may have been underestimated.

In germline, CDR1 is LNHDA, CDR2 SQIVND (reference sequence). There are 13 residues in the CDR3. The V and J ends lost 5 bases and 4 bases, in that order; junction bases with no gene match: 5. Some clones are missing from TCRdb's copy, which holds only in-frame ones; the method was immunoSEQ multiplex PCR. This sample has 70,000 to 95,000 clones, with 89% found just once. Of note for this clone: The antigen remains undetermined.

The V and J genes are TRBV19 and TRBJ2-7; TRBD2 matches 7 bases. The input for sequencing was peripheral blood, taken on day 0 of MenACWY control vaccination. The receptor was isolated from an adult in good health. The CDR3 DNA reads TGTGCCAGTAGTGGGAGGGGACGGTACGAGCAGTACTTC. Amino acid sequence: CASSGRGRYEQYF.